The rows below give T cell receptor beta chains drawn from one sample of a study of patients and donors after allogeneic stem cell transplantation. One entry per CDR3 protein results from TCRdb running MiXCR on the RT-PCR reads. The repertoire holds about 960,000 distinct CDR3 sequences, roughly 18% seen once, with 6% in the top ten. The sample comprised blood, either unsorted or a sorted T cell fraction (not recorded which). These TCRs come from a human donor who was either an allogeneic HSCT recipient or a stem cell or donor lymphocyte infusion donor (not recorded which). It is not recorded whose cells these are; they may come from a transplant donor. Each CDR3 is given without its conserved first and last residue. D genes are given only for firm matches.

NA	TRBV6-1	TRBJ2-1	ASRVPRREQF
TRBD1	TRBV3-1	TRBJ2-7	ASSQLLFQGQGKYEQY
TRBD1	TRBV9	TRBJ2-2	ASSAGDRVLTGELF
TRBD1	TRBV12-3/TRBV12-4	TRBJ2-2	ASGTGDVVANTGELF
NA	TRBV3-1	TRBJ2-1	ASSQGAAEKF
NA	TRBV5-6	TRBJ1-2	ASSFWGGYT
TRBD2	TRBV5-5	TRBJ2-7	ASSLALAGHIGQY
NA	TRBV5-8	TRBJ2-7	ASSFVTESYEQY
TRBD1	TRBV27	TRBJ2-5	ASSPKTGVLETQY
NA	TRBV12-3/TRBV12-4	TRBJ1-1	AGGAGITEAF
NA	TRBV10-3	TRBJ1-2	AISESVGPNYGYT
NA	TRBV13	TRBJ2-7	ASSLMSGSYEQY
TRBD2	TRBV24-1	TRBJ2-3	ATSDTSGLTDTQY
NA	TRBV6-1	TRBJ1-2	ASRPTSLQYGYGYT
NA	TRBV20-1	TRBJ2-4	SASRLAKNIQY
NA	TRBV12-3/TRBV12-4	TRBJ2-5	ASVSLWGETQY
TRBD2	TRBV5-1	TRBJ2-3	ASSSSGIRTDTQY
NA	TRBV11-2	TRBJ1-4	ASSLLGAYEKLF
TRBD2	TRBV9	TRBJ2-7	ASSPPGTRGSEQY
NA	TRBV3-1	TRBJ2-7	ASSGRPYEQY
NA	TRBV5-1	TRBJ1-2	ASSLDTEVYGYT
TRBD2	TRBV5-1	TRBJ2-5	ASSLLAGEQETQY
NA	TRBV4-2	TRBJ2-3	ASSQAETDTQY
TRBD1	TRBV6-1	TRBJ1-1	ASSTTGTGGDTEAF
NA	TRBV20-1	TRBJ2-3	SASLGSSDTQY
TRBD1	TRBV5-1	TRBJ2-7	ASSAGQASYEQY
NA	TRBV27	TRBJ2-5	ASTSDWRYQETQY
TRBD1	TRBV20-1	TRBJ2-1	SAGILGTGTSYNEQF
TRBD1	TRBV6-4	TRBJ2-2	ASSNAGTGTGELF
TRBD1	TRBV20-1	TRBJ2-5	SAPGQGAETQY
NA	TRBV7-8	TRBJ2-3	ASSLAVAQKTQY
TRBD1	TRBV9	TRBJ2-2	ASSVVTGGLAGELF
NA	TRBV5-6	TRBJ2-4	ASSLEQEWNIQY
NA	TRBV20-1	TRBJ2-7	SARGFGSSYEQY
TRBD1	TRBV12-3/TRBV12-4	TRBJ2-3	ASTPGPGTGTTDTQY
NA	TRBV15	TRBJ2-5	ATSRSRGEETQY
NA	TRBV7-6	TRBJ2-6	ASSSKDGSKPGANVLT
TRBD2	TRBV19	TRBJ2-7	ASSMASGGEQY
NA	TRBV5-5	TRBJ1-1	ATSGSSGNTEAF
NA	TRBV5-1	TRBJ1-1	ASSFEVRQDRVMNTEAF
NA	TRBV10-3	TRBJ2-7	AISVQGREQY